This is a list of T cell receptor beta chains from one sample in a study of regulatory T cells in long-lasting Graves disease. TCRdb recomputed calls from the multiplex PCR reads with MiXCR, one row per CDR3 protein. Of 600,000 to 850,000 distinct CDR3 sequences listed, approximately 29% are singletons. The sequencing used peripheral blood mononuclear cells (PBMCs), collected when the disease was refractory, from a patient treated with antithyroid drugs. All receptors come from a female donor with Graves disease. Both conserved end residues are part of each CDR3. D genes are given only for firm matches. Clone size is given for some rows only: seen once, a few or many times, or a class if the clone is expanded.

>TRBJ2-2|few|TRBV5-1|-
TGCGCCAGCAGCCCCCGAGGGAAGGTCGGGGTCGGGGAGCTGTTTTTT
CASSPRGKVGVGELFF
>TRBJ2-5|-|TRBV30|TRBD2
TGTGCCTGGAGCCGACTAGCGGCCTCCCAAGAGACCCAGTACTTC
CAWSRLAASQETQYF
>TRBJ1-1|-|TRBV3-1|-
TGTGCCAGCAGCCAAGAGCAGGAGCTAAACACTGAAGCTTTCTTT
CASSQEQELNTEAFF
>TRBJ2-5|few|TRBV7-9|TRBD2
TGTGCCAGCAGCCGCCCGGGGGGAGAGACCCAGTACTTC
CASSRPGGETQYF
>TRBJ1-2|once|TRBV13|-
TGTGCCAGCAGCCAGGGGCGTGGGGATGGCTACACCTTC
CASSQGRGDGYTF
>TRBJ1-2|-|TRBV4-1|-
TGCGCCAGCAGCCGAGACCGGGCTGATGGCTACACCTTC
CASSRDRADGYTF
>TRBJ2-7|-|TRBV20-1|-
TGCAGTGCTCTTATCGGACAGCCCTACGAGCAGTACTTC
CSALIGQPYEQYF
>TRBJ1-2|-|TRBV3-1|-
TGTGCCAGCAGCCCAACAGGGTATAACTATGGCTACACCTTC
CASSPTGYNYGYTF
>TRBJ2-7|-|TRBV19|-
TGTGCCAGTAGTAGGACTTACTCCTACGAGCAGTACTTC
CASSRTYSYEQYF
>TRBJ2-5|-|TRBV11-2|TRBD1
TGTGCCAGCAGCTTAGATCCGAGGGGGCCGGGCGCAGAGACCCAGTACTTC
CASSLDPRGPGAETQYF
>TRBJ2-7|-|TRBV11-1|TRBD1
TGTGCCAGCAGCTTACTGACAGGGTCAGCCTACGAGCAGTACTTC
CASSLLTGSAYEQYF
>TRBJ1-1|few|TRBV20-1|TRBD1
TGCAGTGCTAAACCGGGACAGGAAGCGACTGAAGCTTTCTTT
CSAKPGQEATEAFF
>TRBJ1-5|once|TRBV6-2/TRBV6-3|TRBD1
TGTGCCAGCAGTACCGGGACAGGTGACGGGCCCCAGCATTTT
CASSTGTGDGPQHF
>TRBJ2-7|-|TRBV20-1|-
TGCAGTGCTAGATCCCTCGTCGAGCAGTACTTC
CSARSLVEQYF
>TRBJ2-7|few|TRBV19|-
TGTGCCAGTAACCGGGACGGTATCTCCTACGAGCAGTACTTC
CASNRDGISYEQYF
>TRBJ2-7|few|TRBV6-1|TRBD2
TGTGCCAGCTCGTCCGGGACTATCTACGAGCAGTACTTC
CASSSGTIYEQYF
>TRBJ1-5|few|TRBV28|-
TGTGCCAGCAGTTTAGTCCTCCCGGGACAAGGCAATCAGCCCCAGCATTTT
CASSLVLPGQGNQPQHF
>TRBJ1-5|-|TRBV19|-
TGTGCCAGTAGTTGGCAGAATAGCAATCAGCCCCAGCATTTT
CASSWQNSNQPQHF
>TRBJ1-2|many|TRBV12-3/TRBV12-4|-
TGTGCCAGCAGTTTGATTAACTATGGCTACACCTTC
CASSLINYGYTF
>TRBJ1-1|-|TRBV18|-
TGTGCCAGCTCACGTATTGGACAGCAATTTAACACTGAAGCTTTCTTT
CASSRIGQQFNTEAFF
>TRBJ1-2|few|TRBV5-1|TRBD1
TGCGCCAGCAGCGCAGCCGGGACAGGGGGCGGCTATGGCTACACCTTC
CASSAAGTGGGYGYTF
>TRBJ2-7|-|TRBV9|TRBD2
TGTGCCAGCAGCCCAGAGGGACTAGCGGGAGAGCAGTACTTC
CASSPEGLAGEQYF
>TRBJ2-5|few|TRBV7-2|-
TGTGCCAGCAGCTTAGTGGCGGGGAAAGAGACCCAGTACTTC
CASSLVAGKETQYF
>TRBJ2-7|-|TRBV27|-
TGTGCCAGCAGTTCGGCGCACCAATCCTGCGAGCAGTACTTC
CASSSAHQSCEQYF
>TRBJ1-2|few|TRBV6-1|-
TGTGCCAGCAGCGGGGGAGGCAACTCCCTTCCCGGCTACACCTTC
CASSGGGNSLPGYTF
>TRBJ1-1|many|TRBV28|-
TGTGCCAGCAGGCGGAATTTGATGAACACTGAAGCTTTCTTT
CASRRNLMNTEAFF